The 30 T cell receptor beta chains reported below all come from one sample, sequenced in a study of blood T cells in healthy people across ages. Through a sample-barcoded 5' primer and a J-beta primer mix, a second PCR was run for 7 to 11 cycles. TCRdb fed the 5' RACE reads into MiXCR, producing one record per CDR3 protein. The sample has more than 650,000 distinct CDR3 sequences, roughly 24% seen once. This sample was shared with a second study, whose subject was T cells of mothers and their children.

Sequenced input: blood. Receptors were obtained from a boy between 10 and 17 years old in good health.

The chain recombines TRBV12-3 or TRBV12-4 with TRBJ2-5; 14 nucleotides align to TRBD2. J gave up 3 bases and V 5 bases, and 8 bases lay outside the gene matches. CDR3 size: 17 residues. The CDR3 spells CASSVGLAGGIEETQYF. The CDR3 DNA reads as TGTGCCAGCAGTGTCGGACTAGCGGGGGGAATAGAAGAGACCCAGTACTTC.

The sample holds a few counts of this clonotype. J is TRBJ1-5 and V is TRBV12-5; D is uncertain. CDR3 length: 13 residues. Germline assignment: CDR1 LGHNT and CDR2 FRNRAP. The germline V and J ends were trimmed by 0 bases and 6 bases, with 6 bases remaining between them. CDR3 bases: TGTGCTAGTGGTTTGGTAACGGCTCAGCCCCAGCATTTT. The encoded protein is CASGLVTAQPQHF.

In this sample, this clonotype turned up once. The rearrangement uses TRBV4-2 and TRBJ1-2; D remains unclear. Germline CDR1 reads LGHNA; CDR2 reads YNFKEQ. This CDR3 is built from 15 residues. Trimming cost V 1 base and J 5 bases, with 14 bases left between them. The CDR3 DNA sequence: TGTGCCAGCAGCCAAGCGGACGGTGGGGTTTATGGCTACACCTTC. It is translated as CASSQADGGVYGYTF.

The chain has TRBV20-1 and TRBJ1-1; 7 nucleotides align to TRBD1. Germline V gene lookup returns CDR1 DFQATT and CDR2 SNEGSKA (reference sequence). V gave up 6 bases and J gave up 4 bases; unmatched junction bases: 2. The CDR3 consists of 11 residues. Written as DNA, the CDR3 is TGCAGTGCGGAGGGGGCCACTGAAGCTTTCTTT. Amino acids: CSAEGATEAFF.

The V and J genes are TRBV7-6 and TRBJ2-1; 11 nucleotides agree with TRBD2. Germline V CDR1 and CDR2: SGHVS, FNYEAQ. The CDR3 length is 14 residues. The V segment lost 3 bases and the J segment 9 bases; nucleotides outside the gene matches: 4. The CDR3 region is CASSFSGGGGEQFF. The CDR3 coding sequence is TGTGCCAGCAGCTTTAGCGGGGGGGGCGGTGAGCAGTTCTTC. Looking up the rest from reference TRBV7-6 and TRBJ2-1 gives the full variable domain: GAGVSQSPRYKVTKRGQDVALRCDPISGHVSLYWYRQALGQGPEFLTYFNYEAQQDKSGLPNDRFSAERPEGSISTLTIQRTEQRDSAMYRCASSFSGGGGEQFFGPGTRLTVL.

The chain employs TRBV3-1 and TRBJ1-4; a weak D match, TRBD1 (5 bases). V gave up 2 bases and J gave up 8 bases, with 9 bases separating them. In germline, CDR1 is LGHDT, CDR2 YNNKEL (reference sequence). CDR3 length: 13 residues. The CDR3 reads CASSQQGTEKLFF. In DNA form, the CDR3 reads TGTGCCAGCAGCCAACAGGGCACCGAAAAACTGTTTTTT.

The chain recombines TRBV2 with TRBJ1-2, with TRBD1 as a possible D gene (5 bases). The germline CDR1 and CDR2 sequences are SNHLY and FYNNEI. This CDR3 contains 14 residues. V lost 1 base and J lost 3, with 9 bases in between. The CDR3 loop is CASSEGDGDYGYTF. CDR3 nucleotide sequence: TGTGCCAGCAGTGAAGGGGACGGCGACTATGGCTACACCTTC. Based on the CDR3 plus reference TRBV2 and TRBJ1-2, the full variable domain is EPEVTQTPSHQVTQMGQEVILRCVPISNHLYFYWYRQILGQKVEFLVSFYNNEISEKSEIFDDQFSVERPDGSNFTLKIRSTKLEDSAMYFCASSEGDGDYGYTFGSGTRLTVV.

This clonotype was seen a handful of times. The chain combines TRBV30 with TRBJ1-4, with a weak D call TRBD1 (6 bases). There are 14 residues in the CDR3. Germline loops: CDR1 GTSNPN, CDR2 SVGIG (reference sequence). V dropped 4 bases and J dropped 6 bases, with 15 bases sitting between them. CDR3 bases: TGTGCCTGGAATTTCGGGGGCGCAGATGAAAAACTGTTTTTT. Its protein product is CAWNFGGADEKLFF.

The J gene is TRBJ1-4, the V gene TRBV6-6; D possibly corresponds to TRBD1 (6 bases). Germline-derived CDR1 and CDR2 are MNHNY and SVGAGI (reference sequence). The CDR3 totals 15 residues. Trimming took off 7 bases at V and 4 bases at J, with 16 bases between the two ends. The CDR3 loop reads CASTSPGGNNEKLFF. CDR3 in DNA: TGTGCCAGCACCTCGCCGGGGGGCAATAATGAAAAACTGTTTTTT.

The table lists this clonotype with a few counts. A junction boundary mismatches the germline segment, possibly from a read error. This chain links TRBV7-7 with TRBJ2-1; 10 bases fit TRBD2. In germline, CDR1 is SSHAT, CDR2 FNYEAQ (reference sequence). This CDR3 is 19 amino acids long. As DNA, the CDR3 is TGTGCTAGCAGCTTATGGGTAGCGGGGGGAAAAATCTTCTACAATGAGCAGTTCTTC. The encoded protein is CASSLWVAGGKIFYNEQFF.

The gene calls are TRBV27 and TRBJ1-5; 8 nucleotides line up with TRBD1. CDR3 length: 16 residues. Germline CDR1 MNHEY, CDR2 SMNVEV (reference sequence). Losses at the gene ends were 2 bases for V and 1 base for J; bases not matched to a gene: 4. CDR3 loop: CASSLSRTGSNQPQHF. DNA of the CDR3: TGTGCCAGCAGTTTAAGCCGGACAGGGAGCAATCAGCCCCAGCATTTT.

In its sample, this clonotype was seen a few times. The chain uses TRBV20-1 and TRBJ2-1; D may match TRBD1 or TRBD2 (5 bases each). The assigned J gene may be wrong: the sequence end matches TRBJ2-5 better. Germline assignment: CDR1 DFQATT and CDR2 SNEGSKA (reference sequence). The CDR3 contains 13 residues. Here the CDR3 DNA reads TGCAGTGCTACGGGGCACCCACTGGAGACCCAGTACTTC. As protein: CSATGHPLETQYF.

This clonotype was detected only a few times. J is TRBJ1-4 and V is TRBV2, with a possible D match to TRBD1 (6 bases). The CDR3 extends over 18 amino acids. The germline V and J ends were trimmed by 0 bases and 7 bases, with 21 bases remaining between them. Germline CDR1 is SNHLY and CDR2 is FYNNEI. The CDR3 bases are TGTGCCAGCAGTGAAGCCCAGCAGGGGTCCTATACGAGTGAAAAACTGTTTTTT. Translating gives CASSEAQQGSYTSEKLFF.

This CDR3 is CASRKGANQPQHF. The CDR3 DNA sequence: TGTGCCAGCAGGAAGGGCGCGAATCAGCCCCAGCATTTT. The chain uses TRBV2 and TRBJ1-5; D remains unclear. The ends were cut back, 6 bases at V and 4 bases at J, with 10 bases in the middle. The CDR3 loop spans 13 amino acids. The V gene's germline CDR1 is SNHLY and CDR2 FYNNEI.

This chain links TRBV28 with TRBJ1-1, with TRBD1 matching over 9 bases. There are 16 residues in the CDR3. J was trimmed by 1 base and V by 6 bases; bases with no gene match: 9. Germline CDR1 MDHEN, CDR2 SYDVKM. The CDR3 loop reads CASSRHRGRSNTEAFF. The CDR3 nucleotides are TGTGCCAGCAGCCGACACAGGGGGCGATCGAACACTGAAGCTTTCTTT.

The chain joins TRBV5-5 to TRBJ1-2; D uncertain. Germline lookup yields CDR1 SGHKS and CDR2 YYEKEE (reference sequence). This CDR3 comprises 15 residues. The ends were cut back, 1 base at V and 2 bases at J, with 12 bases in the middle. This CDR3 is CASSLSEVRNYGYTF. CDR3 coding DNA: TGTGCCAGCAGCTTGTCGGAGGTTAGGAACTATGGCTACACCTTC.

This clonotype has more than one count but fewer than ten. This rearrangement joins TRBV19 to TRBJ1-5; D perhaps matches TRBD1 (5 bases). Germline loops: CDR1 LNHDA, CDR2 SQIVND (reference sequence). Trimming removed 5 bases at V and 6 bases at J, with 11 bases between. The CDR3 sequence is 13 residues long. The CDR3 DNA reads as TGTGCCAGTAGTCCGGGACCCGGTCAGCCCCAGCATTTT. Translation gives CASSPGPGQPQHF.

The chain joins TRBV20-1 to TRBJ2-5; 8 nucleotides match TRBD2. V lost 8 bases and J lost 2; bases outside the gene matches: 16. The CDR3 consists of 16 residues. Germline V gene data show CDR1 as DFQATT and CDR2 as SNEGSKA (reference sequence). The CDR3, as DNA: TGCAGTCTTCCTCGGGGGCTAGCGGGCGGACAAGAGACCCAGTACTTC. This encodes CSLPRGLAGGQETQYF.

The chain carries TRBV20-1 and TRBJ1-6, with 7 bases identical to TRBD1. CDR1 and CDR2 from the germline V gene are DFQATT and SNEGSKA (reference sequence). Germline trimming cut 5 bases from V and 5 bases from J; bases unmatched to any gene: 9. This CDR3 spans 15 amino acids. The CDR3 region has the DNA TGCAGTGCTTCGACAGGGCGTAACGATAATTCACCCCTCCACTTT. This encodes CSASTGRNDNSPLHF.

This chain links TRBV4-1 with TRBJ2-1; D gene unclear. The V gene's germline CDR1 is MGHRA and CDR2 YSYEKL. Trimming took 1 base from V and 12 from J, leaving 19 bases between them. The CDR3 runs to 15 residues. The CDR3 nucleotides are TGCGCCAGCAGCCAAGTTTCGTTTTTAAGGTCGGGGCAGTTCTTC. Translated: CASSQVSFLRSGQFF.

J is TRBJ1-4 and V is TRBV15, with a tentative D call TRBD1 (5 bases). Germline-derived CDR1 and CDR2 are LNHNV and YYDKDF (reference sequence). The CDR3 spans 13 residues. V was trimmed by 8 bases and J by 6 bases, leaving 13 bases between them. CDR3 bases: TGTGCCACCGGTAGGGGCGGGGATGAAAAACTGTTTTTT. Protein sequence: CATGRGGDEKLFF.

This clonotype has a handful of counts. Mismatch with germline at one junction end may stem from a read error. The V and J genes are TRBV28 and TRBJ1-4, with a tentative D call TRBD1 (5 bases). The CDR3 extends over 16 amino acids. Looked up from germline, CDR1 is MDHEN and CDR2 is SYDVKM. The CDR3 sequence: CASEGGGLGTNEKLFF. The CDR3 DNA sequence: TGCGCCAGCGAAGGCGGGGGGTTGGGCACTAATGAAAAACTGTTTTTT.

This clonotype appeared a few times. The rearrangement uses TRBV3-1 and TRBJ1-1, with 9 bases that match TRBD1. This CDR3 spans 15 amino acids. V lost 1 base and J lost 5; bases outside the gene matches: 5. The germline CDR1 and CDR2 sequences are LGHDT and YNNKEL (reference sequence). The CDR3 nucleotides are TGTGCCAGCAGCCAAGTGGGGACAGGGAGAACTGAAGCTTTCTTT. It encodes CASSQVGTGRTEAFF.

For the CDR3, the DNA is TGTGCCAGCAGTCGCGGGCAGATTAATCAGCCCCAGCATTTT. As protein: CASSRGQINQPQHF. J is TRBJ1-5 and V is TRBV6-5; D call uncertain. The CDR3 is made up of 14 amino acids. Germline CDR1 reads MNHEY; CDR2 reads SVGAGI. V was clipped by 5 bases and J by 4 bases, with 12 bases between them.

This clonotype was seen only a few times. CDR3 DNA sequence: TGTGCCAGCAGCGTAGAGCCCGCCGGCACAGATACGCAGTATTTT. Translating gives CASSVEPAGTDTQYF. The rearrangement joins TRBV9 to TRBJ2-3, with no clear D. V gave up 0 bases and J gave up 1 base, with 9 bases separating them. This CDR3 has 15 amino acids. CDR1 is SGDLS and CDR2 is YYNGEE in the germline V gene.

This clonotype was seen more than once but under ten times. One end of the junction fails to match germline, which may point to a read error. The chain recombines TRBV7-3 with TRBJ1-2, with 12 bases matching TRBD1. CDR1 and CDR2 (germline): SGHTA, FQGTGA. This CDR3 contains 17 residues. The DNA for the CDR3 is TGTGCCAGCAGCTTAGGAGGGACAGGGGGCCTATCCTATGGCCACACCTTC. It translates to CASSLGGTGGLSYGHTF.

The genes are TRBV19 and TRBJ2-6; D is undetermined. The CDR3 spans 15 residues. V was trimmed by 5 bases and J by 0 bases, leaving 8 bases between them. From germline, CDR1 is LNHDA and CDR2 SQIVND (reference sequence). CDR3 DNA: TGTGCCAGTAGTGTCAAGTTCTCTGGGGCCAACGTCCTGACTTTC. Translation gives CASSVKFSGANVLTF.

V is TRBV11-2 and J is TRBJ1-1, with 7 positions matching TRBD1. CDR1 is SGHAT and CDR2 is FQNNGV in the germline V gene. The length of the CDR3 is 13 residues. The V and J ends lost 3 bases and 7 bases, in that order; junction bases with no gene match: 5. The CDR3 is CASSFGGQIEAFF. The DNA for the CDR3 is TGTGCCAGCAGCTTTGGGGGACAGATTGAAGCTTTCTTT.

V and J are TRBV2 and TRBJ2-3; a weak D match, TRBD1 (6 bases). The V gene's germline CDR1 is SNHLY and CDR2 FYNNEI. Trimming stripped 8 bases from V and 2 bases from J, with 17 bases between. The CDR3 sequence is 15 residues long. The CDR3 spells CASRQARRDTDTQYF. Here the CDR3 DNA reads TGTGCCAGCCGACAGGCCCGGCGAGACACAGATACGCAGTATTTT.

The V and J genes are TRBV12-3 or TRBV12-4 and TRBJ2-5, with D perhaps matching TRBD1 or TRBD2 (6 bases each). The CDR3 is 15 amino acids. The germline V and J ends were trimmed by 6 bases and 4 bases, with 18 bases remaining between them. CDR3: CASSPTGAERETQYF. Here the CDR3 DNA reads TGTGCCAGCAGCCCCACGGGGGCGGAGAGAGAGACCCAGTACTTC.